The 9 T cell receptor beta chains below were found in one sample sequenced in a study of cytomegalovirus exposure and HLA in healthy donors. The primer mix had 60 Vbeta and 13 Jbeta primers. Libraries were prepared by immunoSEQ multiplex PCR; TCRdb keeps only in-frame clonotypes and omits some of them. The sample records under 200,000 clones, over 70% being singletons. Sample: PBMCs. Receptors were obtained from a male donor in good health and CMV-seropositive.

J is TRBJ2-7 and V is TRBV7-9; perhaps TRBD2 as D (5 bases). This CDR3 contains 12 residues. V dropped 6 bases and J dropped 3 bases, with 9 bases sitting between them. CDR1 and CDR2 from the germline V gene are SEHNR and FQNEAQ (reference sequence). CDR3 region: CASSYRGYEQYF. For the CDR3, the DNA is TGTGCCAGCAGTTATCGGGGCTACGAGCAGTACTTC.

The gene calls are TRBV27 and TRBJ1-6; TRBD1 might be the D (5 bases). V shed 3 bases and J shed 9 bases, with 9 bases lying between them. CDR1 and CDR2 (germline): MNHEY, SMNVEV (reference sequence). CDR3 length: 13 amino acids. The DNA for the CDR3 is TGTGCCAGCAGTTTCAGGGTCTTTTCACCCCTCCACTTT. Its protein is CASSFRVFSPLHF.

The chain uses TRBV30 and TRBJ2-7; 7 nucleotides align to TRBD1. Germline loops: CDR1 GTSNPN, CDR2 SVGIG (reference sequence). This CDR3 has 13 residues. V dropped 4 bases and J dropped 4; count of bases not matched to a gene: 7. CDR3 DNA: TGTGCCTGGAACCCAGGGGGTGTTTACGAGCAGTACTTC. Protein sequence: CAWNPGGVYEQYF.

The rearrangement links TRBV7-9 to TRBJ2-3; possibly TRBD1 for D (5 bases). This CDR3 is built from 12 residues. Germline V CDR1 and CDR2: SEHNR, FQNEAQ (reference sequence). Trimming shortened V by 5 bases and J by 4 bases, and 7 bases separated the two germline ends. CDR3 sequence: CASSQGADTQYF. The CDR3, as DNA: TGTGCCAGCAGCCAGGGCGCAGATACGCAGTATTTT.

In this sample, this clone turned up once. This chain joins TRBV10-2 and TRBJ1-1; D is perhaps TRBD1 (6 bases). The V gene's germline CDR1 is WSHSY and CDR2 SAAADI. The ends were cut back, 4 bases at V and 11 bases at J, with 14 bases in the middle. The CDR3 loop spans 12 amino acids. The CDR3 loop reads CASSGDKVSAFF. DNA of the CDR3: TGCGCCAGCAGTGGGGACAAAGTTTCGGCTTTCTTT.

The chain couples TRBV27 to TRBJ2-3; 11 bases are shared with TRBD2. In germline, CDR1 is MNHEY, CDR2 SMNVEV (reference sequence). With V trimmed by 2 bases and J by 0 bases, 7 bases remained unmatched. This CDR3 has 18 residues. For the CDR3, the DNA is TGTGCCAGCAGTTTAGGGGCTAGCGGGGGGTGGAGCACAGATACGCAGTATTTT. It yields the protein CASSLGASGGWSTDTQYF.

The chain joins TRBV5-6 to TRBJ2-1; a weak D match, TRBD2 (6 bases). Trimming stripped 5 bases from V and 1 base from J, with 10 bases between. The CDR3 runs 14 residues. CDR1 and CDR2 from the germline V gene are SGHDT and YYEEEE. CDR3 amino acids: CASRGGSSYNEQFF. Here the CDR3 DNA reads TGTGCCAGCAGGGGGGGATCTTCCTACAATGAGCAGTTCTTC.

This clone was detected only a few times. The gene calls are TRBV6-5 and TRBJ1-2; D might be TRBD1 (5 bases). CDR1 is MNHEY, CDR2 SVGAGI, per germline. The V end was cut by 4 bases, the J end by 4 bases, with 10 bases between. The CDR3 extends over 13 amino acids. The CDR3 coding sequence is TGTGCCAGCAGTTGGGGCGGGGGCTATGGCTACACCTTC. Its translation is CASSWGGGYGYTF.

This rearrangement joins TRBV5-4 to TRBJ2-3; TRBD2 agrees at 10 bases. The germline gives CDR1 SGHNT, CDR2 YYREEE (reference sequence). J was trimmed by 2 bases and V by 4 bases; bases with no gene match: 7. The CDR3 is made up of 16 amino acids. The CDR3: CASSPGSGGATDTQYF. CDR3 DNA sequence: TGTGCCAGCAGCCCCGGGAGCGGGGGGGCCACAGATACGCAGTATTTT.